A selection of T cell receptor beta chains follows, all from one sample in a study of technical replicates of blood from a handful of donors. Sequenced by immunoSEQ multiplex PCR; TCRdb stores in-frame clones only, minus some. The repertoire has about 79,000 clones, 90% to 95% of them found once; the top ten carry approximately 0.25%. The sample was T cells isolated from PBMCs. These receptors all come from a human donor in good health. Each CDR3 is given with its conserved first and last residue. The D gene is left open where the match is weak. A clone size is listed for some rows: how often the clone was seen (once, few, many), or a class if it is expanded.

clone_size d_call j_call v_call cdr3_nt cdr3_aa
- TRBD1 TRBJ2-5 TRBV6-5 TGTGCCAGCAGTAAGACAGGGGGCGCGGGTGAGACCCAGTACTTC CASSKTGGAGETQYF
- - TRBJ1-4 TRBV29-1 TGCAGCGTTGAATGGGCAGGTGAAAAACTGTTTTTT CSVEWAGEKLFF
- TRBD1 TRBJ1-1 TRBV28 TGTGCCAGCAGTCCCAATCTCTTGCAGGGGGCCATGAACACTGAAGCTTTCTTT CASSPNLLQGAMNTEAFF
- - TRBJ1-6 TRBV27 TGTGCCAGCAGTTTTCTCCGGCCGAACGGAGCCCTCCACTTT CASSFLRPNGALHF
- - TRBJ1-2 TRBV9 TGTGCCAGCAGCTTGACTCTGAGTCCCGGGGGCTACACCTTC CASSLTLSPGGYTF
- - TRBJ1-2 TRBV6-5 TGTGCCAGCAAGGGACACAACTCAACTAACTATGGCTACACCTTC CASKGHNSTNYGYTF
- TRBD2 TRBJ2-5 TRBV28 TGTGCCAGCCGAAGGACTAGCGGGTTTGACCAAGAGACCCAGTACTTC CASRRTSGFDQETQYF
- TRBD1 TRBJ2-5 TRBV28 TGTGCCAGCAGTACGACAGGGTTCCAAGAGACCCAGTACTTC CASSTTGFQETQYF
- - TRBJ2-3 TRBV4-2 TGTGCCAGCAGCCAAGATCAAGCGGCTAGCACAGATACGCAGTATTTT CASSQDQAASTDTQYF
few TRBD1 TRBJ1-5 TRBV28 TGTGCCAGCAACCGACGAGACAGGGTGCATCAGCCCCAGCATTTT CASNRRDRVHQPQHF
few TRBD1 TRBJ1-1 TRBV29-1 TGCAGCGCTGACAGGGCGACTGAAGCTTTCTTT CSADRATEAFF
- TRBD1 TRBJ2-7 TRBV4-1 TGCGCCAGCAGCCAAGTCGGGACAGCCACCTACGAGCAGTACTTC CASSQVGTATYEQYF
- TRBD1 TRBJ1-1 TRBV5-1 TGCGCCAGCAGCTTCTCCGGGACAGGGGGCACTGAAGCTTTCTTT CASSFSGTGGTEAFF
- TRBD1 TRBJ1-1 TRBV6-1 TGTGCCAGCAACAGGGGGCAGGGGAACACTGAAGCTTTCTTT CASNRGQGNTEAFF
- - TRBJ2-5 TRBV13 TGTGCCAGCAGCTTAGGGTGGGGCGGGACAGCCCAAGAGACCCAGTACTTC CASSLGWGGTAQETQYF
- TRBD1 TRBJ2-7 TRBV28 TGTGCCAGCAGTTCCAACAGGGGAACTCCCTACGAGCAGTACTTC CASSSNRGTPYEQYF
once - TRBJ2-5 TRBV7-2 TGTGCCAGCAGCTATTCCGGGTCCCTTGCCTCCTCCTACTTC CASSYSGSLASSYF
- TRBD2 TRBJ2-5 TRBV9 TGTGCCAGCAGCTCTGGGACTAGCGCACAAGAGACCCAGTACTTC CASSSGTSAQETQYF
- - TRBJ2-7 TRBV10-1 TGCGCCAGCAGTGAGCTCCCAGGGGAGAAGCAGTACTTC CASSELPGEKQYF
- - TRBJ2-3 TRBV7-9 TGTGCCAGCAGCAAGTTTGACGGGGGGCCGGGAGATACGCAGTATTTT CASSKFDGGPGDTQYF
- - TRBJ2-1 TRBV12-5 TGTGCTAGTGGTTCAACCGGACAGCACAATGAGCAGTTCTTC CASGSTGQHNEQFF
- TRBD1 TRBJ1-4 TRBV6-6 TGTGCCAGCAGTGGTCGGACAGGCAATGAAAAACTGTTTTTT CASSGRTGNEKLFF
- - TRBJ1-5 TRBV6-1 TGTGCCAGCAGTGTTGTGTCGGAGCCCCAGCATTTT CASSVVSEPQHF
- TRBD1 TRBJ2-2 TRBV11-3 TGTGCCAGCAGCCCGCCGGACAGGGGAAGCACCGGGGAGCTGTTTTTT CASSPPDRGSTGELFF
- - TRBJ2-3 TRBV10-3 TGTGCCACCGGACTAACAGATACGCAGTATTTT CATGLTDTQYF
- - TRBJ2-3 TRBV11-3 TGTGCCAGCAGTCCAAGGGGAGGAGGGCCCCTACTCACAGATACGCAGTATTTT CASSPRGGGPLLTDTQYF
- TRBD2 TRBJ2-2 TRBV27 TGTGCCAGCAGTACGACTAGCGGGAGTTCCTTAGGGGAGCTGTTTTTT CASSTTSGSSLGELFF
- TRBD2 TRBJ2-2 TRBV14 TGTGCCAGCGGGAGGGGCCCCCCCGGGGAGCTGTTTTTT CASGRGPPGELFF
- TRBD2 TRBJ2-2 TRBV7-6 TGTGCCAGCCGAGGTCTAGCGGGAGTCTTCGGGGAGCTGTTTTTT CASRGLAGVFGELFF
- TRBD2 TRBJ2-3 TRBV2 TGTGCCAGCAGTGCCAGCCTTGGGGACTACACAGATACGCAGTATTTT CASSASLGDYTDTQYF
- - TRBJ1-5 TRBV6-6 TGTGCCAGCAGTTTCGGAGATCAGCCCCAGCATTTT CASSFGDQPQHF
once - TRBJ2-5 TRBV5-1 TGCGCCAGCAGAGGGGGGCTAGCGGTTCGTGAGACCCAGTACTTC CASRGGLAVRETQYF
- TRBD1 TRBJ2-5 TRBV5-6 TGTGCCAGCAGCTTTTGGGACAGGAGAAGGGGGACCCAGTACTTC CASSFWDRRRGTQYF
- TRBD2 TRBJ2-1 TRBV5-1 TGCGCCAGCAGCCCAGGGACTAGCGGAGAGCAGTTCTTC CASSPGTSGEQFF
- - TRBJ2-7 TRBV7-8 TGTGCCAGCAGCACTTGGGCACAAACATTTTACGAGCAGTACTTC CASSTWAQTFYEQYF
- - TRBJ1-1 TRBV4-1 TGCGCCAGCAGCCAGATCATTAGGGGGTCGCGAACTGAAGCTTTCTTT CASSQIIRGSRTEAFF
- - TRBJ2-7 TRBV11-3 TGTGCCAGCAGCTTAGACTTTCCGGGGTACGAGCAGTACTTC CASSLDFPGYEQYF